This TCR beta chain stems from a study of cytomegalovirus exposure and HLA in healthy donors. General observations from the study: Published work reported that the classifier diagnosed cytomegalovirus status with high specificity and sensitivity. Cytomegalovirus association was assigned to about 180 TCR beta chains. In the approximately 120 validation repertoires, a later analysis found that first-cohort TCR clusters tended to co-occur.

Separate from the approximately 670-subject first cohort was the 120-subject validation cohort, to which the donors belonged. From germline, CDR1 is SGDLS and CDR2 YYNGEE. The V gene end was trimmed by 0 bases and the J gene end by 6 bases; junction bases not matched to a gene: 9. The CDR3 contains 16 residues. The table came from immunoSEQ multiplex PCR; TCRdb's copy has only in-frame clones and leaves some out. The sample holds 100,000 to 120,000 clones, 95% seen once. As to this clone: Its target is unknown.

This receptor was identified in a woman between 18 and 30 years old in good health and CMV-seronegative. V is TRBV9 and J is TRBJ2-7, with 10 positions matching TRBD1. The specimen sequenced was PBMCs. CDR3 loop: CASSVEPGQGLGEQYF. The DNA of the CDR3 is TGTGCCAGCAGCGTAGAACCGGGACAGGGGTTAGGCGAGCAGTACTTC.